This TCR beta chain was sequenced for a study of early T cells in non-severe SARS-CoV-2 infection. General observations from the study: The study's VDJdb matching favored anti-spike CD8 responses and missed private and CD4 specificities.

Trimming removed 1 base at V and 9 bases at J, with 7 bases between. CDR1 and CDR2 (germline): SEHNR, FQNEAQ (reference sequence). The CDR3 totals 12 residues. Individual cDNA molecules were tagged with unique molecular identifiers, the study reported. MiXCR, applied by TCRdb to the 5' RACE reads, yields one record per CDR3 protein. The sample lists around 94,000 distinct CDR3 sequences; over 10% were seen once. Note on this clonotype: Its antigen remains unknown.

The chain uses TRBV7-9 and TRBJ1-5, with D uncertain. Material: whole blood. The clonotype comes from an adult who was a healthcare worker with PCR-confirmed SARS-CoV-2 infection or an uninfected control (not recorded which). The CDR3 sequence is CASSLGGGPQHF. CDR3 nucleotide sequence: TGTGCCAGCAGCTTAGGTGGCGGGCCCCAGCATTTT.